Each of the 13 T cell receptor beta chains below was sequenced from the same sample in a study of blood T cell repertoires in COVID-19. Assay used: immunoSEQ multiplex PCR; TCRdb lists only in-frame clones, some missing. The repertoire holds around 170,000 clones, with 81% as singletons. The sample consisted of peripheral blood. These receptors came from an elderly woman with COVID-19, enrolled during active disease.

V usage is TRBV9 and J usage is TRBJ2-7, with D maybe TRBD1 (6 bases). Trimming left V 0 bases short and J 3 bases short, with 10 bases between. This CDR3 is built from 14 residues. Germline assignment: CDR1 SGDLS and CDR2 YYNGEE. The CDR3 DNA is TGTGCCAGCAGCGTAGCAGGGGTGGGCTACGAGCAGTACTTC. This encodes CASSVAGVGYEQYF. Full variable domain (rest looked up from reference TRBV9 and TRBJ2-7): DSGVTQTPKHLITATGQRVTLRCSPRSGDLSVYWYQQSLDQGLQFLIQYYNGEERAKGNILERFSAQQFPDLHSELNLSSLELGDSALYFCASSVAGVGYEQYFGPGTRLTVT.

The chain is built from TRBV24-1 and TRBJ2-1; D unresolved. CDR1 and CDR2 (germline): KGHDR, SFDVKD. The CDR3 consists of 11 residues. V gave up 4 bases and J gave up 6 bases, with 3 bases separating them. The CDR3 reads CATSDINEQFF. The CDR3 region has the DNA TGTGCCACCAGTGACATCAATGAGCAGTTCTTC.

This chain uses TRBV5-1 with TRBJ2-2, with D possibly TRBD1 on 5 matching bases. This CDR3 is 13 amino acids long. The ends were cut back, 0 bases at V and 5 bases at J, with 5 bases in the middle. Germline V gene lookup returns CDR1 SGHRS and CDR2 YFSETQ. This CDR3 is CASSLEGTGELFF. CDR3 bases: TGCGCCAGCAGCTTGGAGGGGACCGGGGAGCTGTTTTTT. The variable domain in full, completed from reference TRBV5-1 and TRBJ2-2, reads KAGVTQTPRYLIKTRGQQVTLSCSPISGHRSVSWYQQTPGQGLQFLFEYFSETQRNKGNFPGRFSGRQFSNSRSEMNVSTLELGDSALYLCASSLEGTGELFFGEGSRLTVL.

The chain has TRBV7-9 and TRBJ2-7; no definite D call. The ends were cut back, 5 bases at V and 3 bases at J, with 14 bases in the middle. Looked up from germline, CDR1 is SEHNR and CDR2 is FQNEAQ (reference sequence). The CDR3 consists of 14 residues. The CDR3 DNA reads as TGTGCCAGCAGCCCGGCGGAACAAAGCTACGAGCAGTACTTC. Translation gives CASSPAEQSYEQYF.

The chain is built from TRBV6-1 and TRBJ1-1, with 7 bases lining up with TRBD1. Looked up from germline, CDR1 is MNHNS and CDR2 is SASEGT. This CDR3 has 14 residues. V lost 2 bases to trimming and J lost 10 bases; unmatched junction nucleotides: 10. CDR3 region: CASSEMGTVLGAFF. In DNA form, the CDR3 reads TGTGCCAGCAGTGAAATGGGGACAGTATTAGGAGCTTTCTTT.

The chain joins TRBV7-6 to TRBJ1-1; 7 positions agree with TRBD1. This CDR3 comprises 16 residues. V shed 1 base and J 3 bases; nucleotides not matched to a gene: 8. Germline-derived CDR1 and CDR2 are SGHVS and FNYEAQ. CDR3 coding DNA: TGTGCCAGCAGCTTAGGACAGGGTGTCTACTACACTGAAGCTTTCTTT. The encoded protein is CASSLGQGVYYTEAFF.

The table lists this clone with a few counts. The V gene is TRBV5-5, the J gene TRBJ1-1, with 7 bases that match TRBD1. V lost 4 bases and J lost 2; bases outside the gene matches: 2. CDR1 and CDR2 (germline): SGHKS, YYEKEE (reference sequence). CDR3 size: 13 residues. The CDR3 coding sequence is TGTGCCAGCAGCGGGACAGTTAACACTGAAGCTTTCTTT. This encodes CASSGTVNTEAFF. Based on the CDR3 plus reference TRBV5-5 and TRBJ1-1, the full variable domain is DAGVTQSPTHLIKTRGQQVTLRCSPISGHKSVSWYQQVLGQGPQFIFQYYEKEERGRGNFPDRFSARQFPNYSSELNVNALLLGDSALYLCASSGTVNTEAFFGQGTRLTVV.

The CDR3 protein is CASSRRGLEETQYF. In DNA, the CDR3 is TGTGCCAGCAGCCGCAGGGGGCTAGAAGAGACCCAGTACTTC. The chain is built from TRBV5-5 and TRBJ2-5; 8 bases fit TRBD1. V lost 4 bases, J lost 3 bases, and 5 bases stayed unmatched. The CDR3 has 14 amino acids. The germline V gene encodes CDR1 SGHKS and CDR2 YYEKEE (reference sequence). The variable domain in full, with the rest retrieved from reference TRBV5-5 and TRBJ2-5, is DAGVTQSPTHLIKTRGQQVTLRCSPISGHKSVSWYQQVLGQGPQFIFQYYEKEERGRGNFPDRFSARQFPNYSSELNVNALLLGDSALYLCASSRRGLEETQYFGPGTRLLVL.

This rearrangement joins TRBV19 to TRBJ2-3, with TRBD2 identical over 9 bases. The V and J ends lost 7 bases and 2 bases, in that order; junction bases with no gene match: 7. This CDR3 spans 15 amino acids. Per the germline V gene, CDR1 is LNHDA and CDR2 is SQIVND (reference sequence). The DNA for the CDR3 is TGTGCCAGTAATATCCTAGCGGGACCCACAGATACGCAGTATTTT. This encodes CASNILAGPTDTQYF.

This chain links TRBV28 with TRBJ1-2; a possible D gene is TRBD1 (6 bases). The CDR3 loop spans 14 amino acids. The V gene lost 4 bases and the J gene lost 4 bases, with 13 bases spanning the gap. Germline V lookup: CDR1 MDHEN, CDR2 SYDVKM. CDR3 sequence: CASSSRGGLYGYTF. The CDR3 DNA reads TGTGCCAGCAGTTCCCGTGGGGGCCTCTATGGCTACACCTTC.

This CDR3 is CASSLGRAAGYTF. CDR3 DNA: TGTGCCAGCAGTTTAGGGAGGGCAGCGGGCTACACCTTC. The chain uses TRBV28 and TRBJ1-2; D gene unclear. Germline-derived CDR1 and CDR2 are MDHEN and SYDVKM. Trimming shortened V by 2 bases and J by 8 bases, and 12 bases separated the two germline ends. The CDR3 is made up of 13 amino acids.

This clone occurred a few times. Other DNA sequences of this sample code for an identical CDR3. The V and J genes are TRBV3-1 (or the pseudogene TRBV3-2) and TRBJ2-1, with 7 positions matching TRBD2. The trim removed 1 base at V and 10 bases at J, leaving 1 base unmatched. There are 12 residues in the CDR3. In germline, CDR1 is LGHDT, CDR2 YNNKEL (reference sequence). The CDR3 reads CASSQGGGEQFF. The CDR3, as DNA: TGTGCCAGCAGCCAAGGGGGGGGAGAGCAGTTCTTC.

This clone was seen only once. The V gene is TRBV7-2, the J gene TRBJ2-3; TRBD2 matches at 14 bases. Germline V gene data show CDR1 as SGHTA and CDR2 as FQGNSA. The length of the CDR3 is 15 residues. After removal of 5 bases from V and 3 bases from J, the junction contained 1 base not matched to a gene. The CDR3 protein is CASSRTSGGTDTQYF. As DNA, the CDR3 is TGTGCCAGCAGCAGGACTAGCGGGGGGACAGATACGCAGTATTTT.